This paragraph reports one T cell receptor (beta chain). Antigen unknown. The naive CD8 subset, CD45RO-negative cells positively selected for CCR7, excluded terminally differentiated effector memory CD45RA+ cells. Assay used: immunoSEQ multiplex PCR; TCRdb lists only in-frame clones, some missing. Of some 600,000 clones listed, roughly 96% are singletons. This sample was taken from a study of shared clonotypes between healthy human individuals. At the level of the study: Donors, aged 18 to 49, were two women and three men.

Broader study findings: Non-shared clonotypes showed lower generation probabilities than clonotypes common to all four donors.

CDR3 length: 13 residues. Per the germline V gene, CDR1 is SQVTM and CDR2 is ANQGSEA. V was clipped by 4 bases and J by 5 bases; unmatched bases: 2. The TCR originated in a woman younger than 45 in good health. The sequencing input was naive CD8+ T cells sorted from blood. This chain joins TRBV29-1 and TRBJ2-2; 9 nucleotides line up with TRBD2. CDR3 DNA sequence: TGCAGCGTTGCGCGGGAGGGGACCGGGGAGCTGTTTTTT. This codes for CSVAREGTGELFF.